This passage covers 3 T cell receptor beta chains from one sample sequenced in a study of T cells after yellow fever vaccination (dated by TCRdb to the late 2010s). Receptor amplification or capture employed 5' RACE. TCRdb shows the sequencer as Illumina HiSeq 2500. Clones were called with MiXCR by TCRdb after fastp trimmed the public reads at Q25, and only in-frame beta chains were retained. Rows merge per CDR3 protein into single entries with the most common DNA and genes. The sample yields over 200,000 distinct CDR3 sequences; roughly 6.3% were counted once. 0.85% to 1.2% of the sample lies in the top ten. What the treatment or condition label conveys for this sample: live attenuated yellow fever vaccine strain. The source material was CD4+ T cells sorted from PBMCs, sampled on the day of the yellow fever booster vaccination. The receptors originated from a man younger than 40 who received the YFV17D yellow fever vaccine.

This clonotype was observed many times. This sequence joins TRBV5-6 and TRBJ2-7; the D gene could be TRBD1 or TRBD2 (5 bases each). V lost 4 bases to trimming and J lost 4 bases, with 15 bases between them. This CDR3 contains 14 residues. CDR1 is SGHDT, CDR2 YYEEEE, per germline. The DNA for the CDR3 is TGTGCCAGCAGCCTCATCGGGGCTGGATACGAGCAGTACTTC. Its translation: CASSLIGAGYEQYF.

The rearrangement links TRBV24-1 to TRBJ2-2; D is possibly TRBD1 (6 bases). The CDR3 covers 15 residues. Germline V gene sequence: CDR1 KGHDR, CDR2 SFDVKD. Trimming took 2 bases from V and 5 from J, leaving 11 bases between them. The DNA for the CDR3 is TGTGCCACCAGTGATTCAGGGGCTCGTACCGGGGAGCTGTTTTTT. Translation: CATSDSGARTGELFF.

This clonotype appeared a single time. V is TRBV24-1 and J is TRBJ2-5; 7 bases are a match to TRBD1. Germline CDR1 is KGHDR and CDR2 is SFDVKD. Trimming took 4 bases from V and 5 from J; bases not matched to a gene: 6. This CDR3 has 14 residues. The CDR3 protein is CATSEAGGWETQYF. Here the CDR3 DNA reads TGTGCCACCAGTGAGGCAGGGGGTTGGGAGACCCAGTACTTC.